This T cell receptor (beta chain) derives from a study of T cells in Graves' hyperthyroidism and ophthalmopathy. This clonotype turned up a few times. RNA transcripts served as the template for amplifying TCR beta CDR3 regions. First-round RT-PCR with HTBI primers amplified the TCR CDR3 region. One entry per CDR3 protein, called by TCRdb with MiXCR from the multiplex PCR reads. Of approximately 700,000 distinct CDR3 sequences detected, just under 45% appear once; the ten largest clones hold less than 9%. CDR3 size: 14 residues. Germline lookup yields CDR1 DFQATT and CDR2 SNEGSKA (reference sequence). Trimming stripped 7 bases from V and 4 bases from J, with 17 bases between.

The chain combines TRBV20-1 with TRBJ1-5, with a weak D call TRBD1 (5 bases). This sequence was found in an adult man with Graves' disease, either hyperthyroidism or ophthalmopathy (not recorded which). Sequencing was carried out using peripheral blood or thyroid tissue (not recorded which). CDR3: CSGQDASGNQPQHF. The DNA for the CDR3 is TGCAGTGGTCAGGACGCCTCAGGGAATCAGCCCCAGCATTTT.